This T cell receptor beta chain is drawn from a study of Ad26.COV2.S vaccination and SARS-CoV-2 variants. Study information: The trial was COV1001 and the donor's arm was Ad26.COV2.S. Intramuscularly, Ad26.COV2.S was given either once or twice, 56 days apart. Findings and limits, study-wide: An underestimation of total T cell responses may have resulted from the TCR breadth and depth analyses.

Specified treatment: roughly 18 received Ad26.COV2.S at low or high dose, single or two shots; roughly 5 received placebo; per-sample allocation not given. Sampling took place 63 days after the first vaccine or placebo injection. As regards this clone: What it binds is not known.

The method was immunoSEQ multiplex PCR; TCRdb's version includes in-frame clones alone and lacks a portion of them. The repertoire holds fewer than 500,000 clones, roughly 91% seen once, with around 4.5% in the top ten. The source material was peripheral blood, sampled in a trial of Ad26.COV2.S vaccine versus placebo. The TCR sequence derives from a person between 18 and 60 years old who received the Ad26.COV2.S COVID-19 vaccine or a placebo.

CDR3: CASSKKGGLAVTQYF. The DNA of the CDR3 is TGTGCCAGCAGTAAAAAAGGGGGACTAGCAGTGACCCAGTACTTC. The chain has TRBV27 and TRBJ2-5, with 9 bases fitting TRBD2. Trimming took 5 bases from V and 7 from J; bases not matched to a gene: 11. In germline, CDR1 is MNHEY, CDR2 SMNVEV (reference sequence). The CDR3 totals 15 residues.